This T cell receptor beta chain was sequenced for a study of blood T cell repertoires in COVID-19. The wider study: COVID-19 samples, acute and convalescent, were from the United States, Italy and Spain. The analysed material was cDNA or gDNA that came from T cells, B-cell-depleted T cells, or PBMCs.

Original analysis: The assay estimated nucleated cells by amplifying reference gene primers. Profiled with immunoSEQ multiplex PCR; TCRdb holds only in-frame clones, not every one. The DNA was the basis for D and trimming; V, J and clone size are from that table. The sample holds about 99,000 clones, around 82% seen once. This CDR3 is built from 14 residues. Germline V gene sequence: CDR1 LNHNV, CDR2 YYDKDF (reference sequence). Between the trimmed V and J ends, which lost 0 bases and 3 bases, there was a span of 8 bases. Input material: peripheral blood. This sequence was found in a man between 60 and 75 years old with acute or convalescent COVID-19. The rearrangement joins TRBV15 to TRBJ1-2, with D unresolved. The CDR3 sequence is CATSRDLGYYGYTF. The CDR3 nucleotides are TGTGCCACCAGCAGAGACTTGGGCTACTATGGCTACACCTTC.